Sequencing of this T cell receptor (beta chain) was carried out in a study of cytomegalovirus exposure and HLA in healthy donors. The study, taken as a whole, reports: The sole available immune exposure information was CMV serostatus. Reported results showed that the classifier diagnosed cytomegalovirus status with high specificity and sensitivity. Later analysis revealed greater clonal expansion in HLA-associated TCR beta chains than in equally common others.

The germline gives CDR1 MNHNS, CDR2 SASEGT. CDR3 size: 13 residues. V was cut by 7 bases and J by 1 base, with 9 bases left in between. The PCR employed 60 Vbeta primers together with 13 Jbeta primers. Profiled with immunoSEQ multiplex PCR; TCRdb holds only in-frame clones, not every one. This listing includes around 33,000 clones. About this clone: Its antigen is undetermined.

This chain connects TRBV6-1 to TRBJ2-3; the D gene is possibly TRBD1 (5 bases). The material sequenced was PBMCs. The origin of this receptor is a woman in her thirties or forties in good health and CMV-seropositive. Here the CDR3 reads CASKGPGTDTQYF. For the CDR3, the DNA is TGTGCCAGCAAGGGGCCTGGCACAGATACGCAGTATTTT.